This T cell receptor beta chain was profiled in a study of T cell repertoires in cytomegalovirus infection. In regard to this clonotype: No antigen is known for it.

TCRdb processed the reads anew with MiXCR; each CDR3 protein has one entry. Altogether approximately 500,000 distinct CDR3 sequences are present, roughly 29% being singletons, with the ten largest covering over 10%. V shed 1 base and J 9 bases; nucleotides not matched to a gene: 11. The germline V gene encodes CDR1 DFQATT and CDR2 SNEGSKA (reference sequence). This CDR3 contains 16 residues. Study-wide results and caveats: The ex vivo response was dominated by HLA-C-restricted CMV-specific TCR beta clonotypes. CMV carriers having the relevant HLA were flagged by cumulative public TCR beta family frequency.

The rearrangement joins TRBV20-1 to TRBJ2-1, with 11 bases identical to TRBD2. The sequence was obtained from a human donor in good health (CMV status not recorded). Some clones in this sample may be carry-over from other donors' samples. Sequencing was performed on PBMCs. The CDR3 DNA sequence: TGCAGTGCTAGAGTGATAGCTAGCGGGAGGTTGGGTGAGCAGTTCTTC. Its translation: CSARVIASGRLGEQFF.